This entry lists 21 T cell receptor beta chains sequenced from one sample in a study of tumor-infiltrating lymphocytes in primary liver carcinoma. Unsorted whole blood supplied the RNA, and germline DNA was extracted too. TCR beta cDNA was reverse-transcribed from about 0.45 ug of total RNA. The reaction used a constant-region primer and ProtoScript II reverse transcriptase. Library construction for TCR beta comprised three nested multiplex PCR rounds performed with slightly modified ARM-PCR. Amplification in the first two PCR rounds was performed using TRBV1-TRBV30 forward primers and a C-beta reverse primer for 10 cycles each. TCRdb called the multiplex PCR reads again in MiXCR, with one record for every CDR3 protein. The data contain about 180,000 distinct CDR3 sequences, about 60% of them singletons. Input material: peripheral blood. The receptors were gathered from a man aged 35 to 55 with primary liver carcinoma and hepatitis B virus infection.

This clonotype was counted ten times or more. V and J are TRBV11-2 and TRBJ1-4; the D is unclear. CDR1 and CDR2 (germline): SGHAT, FQNNGV. V was clipped by 4 bases and J by 5 bases, with 8 bases between them. There are 13 residues in the CDR3. The DNA for the CDR3 is TGTGCCAGCAGCTCGGACCCCAATGAAAAACTGTTTTTT. It codes for CASSSDPNEKLFF.

The chain recombines TRBV10-3 with TRBJ2-1; 8 bases agree with TRBD1. The CDR3 is 12 residues long. CDR1 is ENHRY, CDR2 SYGVKD, per germline. The CDR3 DNA is TGTGCTTTCTCAGGCAGGGGGCTTGAGCAGTTCTTC. This gives the protein CAFSGRGLEQFF.

As regards this clonotype: The junction differs from germline at one of its ends, possibly a read error. The chain carries TRBV11-2 and TRBJ1-4, with D uncertain. The CDR3 has 14 residues. Germline lookup yields CDR1 SGHAT and CDR2 FQNNGV. This CDR3 reads CVSSGGVTNEKLFF. CDR3 in DNA: TGTGTCAGCAGCGGCGGAGTAACTAATGAAAAACTGTTTTTT.

This clonotype was recorded only once. The chain combines TRBV11-3 with TRBJ1-6; 9 nucleotides align to TRBD1. CDR1 is SGHNT and CDR2 is YENEEA in the germline V gene. The CDR3 sequence is 15 residues long. Losses at the gene ends were 7 bases for V and 8 bases for J; bases not matched to a gene: 9. CDR3 nucleotides: TGTGCCAGCATCCCGGGACAGGGATCTGATTCACCCCTCCACTTT. Protein product: CASIPGQGSDSPLHF.

This clonotype was seen ten or more times. The chain has TRBV11-2 and TRBJ1-1; D is perhaps TRBD1 (5 bases). Germline V gives CDR1 SGHAT, CDR2 FQNNGV. This CDR3 region has 16 residues. V gave up 1 base and J gave up 0 bases, with 12 bases separating them. The CDR3 nucleotides read TGTGCCAGCAGCTTAGTTATTGGGGCCATGAACACTGAAGCTTTCTTT. It yields the protein CASSLVIGAMNTEAFF.

This clonotype has ten or more counts. V gene TRBV11-2 combines with J gene TRBJ1-1, with a tentative D call TRBD1 (6 bases). V was clipped by 6 bases and J by 0 bases, with 11 bases between them. The CDR3 contains 14 residues. CDR1 and CDR2 (germline): SGHAT, FQNNGV. CDR3 nucleotide sequence: TGTGCCAGCAGGGCAGGGGCTATGAACACTGAAGCTTTCTTT. Translated, it gives CASRAGAMNTEAFF. The variable domain in full, completed from reference TRBV11-2 and TRBJ1-1, reads EAGVAQSPRYKIIEKRQSVAFWCNPISGHATLYWYQQILGQGPKLLIQFQNNGVVDDSQLPKDRFSAERLKGVDSTLKIQPAKLEDSAVYLCASRAGAMNTEAFFGQGTRLTVV.

A word on this clonotype: One end of the junction fails to match germline, which may point to a read error. This chain's CDR3 is CVSSLSTSGWGYEKLFF. CDR3 sequence (DNA): TGTGTCAGCAGTTTATCAACCTCAGGGTGGGGATATGAAAAACTGTTTTTT. V gene TRBV28 combines with J gene TRBJ1-4; TRBD1 is a possible D gene (5 bases). Germline CDR1 is MDHEN and CDR2 is SYDVKM. CDR3 length: 17 amino acids.

About this clonotype itself: The CDR3 ends on some other residue instead of the conserved phenylalanine or tryptophan, so this is likely a read error. The chain recombines TRBV30 with TRBJ1-5; D is undetermined. The germline V gene has CDR1 GTSNPN and CDR2 SVGIG (reference sequence). This CDR3 region has 13 residues. V was cut by 1 base and J by 4 bases, with 8 bases left in between. CDR3 sequence: CAWSEQINQPQHS. In DNA, the CDR3 is TGTGCCTGGAGTGAACAAATTAATCAGCCCCAGCATTCT.

This chain connects TRBV12-3 or TRBV12-4 to TRBJ2-6; D gene uncertain. The V end was cut by 6 bases, the J end by 4 bases, with 25 bases between. The CDR3 is 19 residues long. CDR3: CASSPSKALAGWGANVLTF. The CDR3 region has the DNA TGTGCCAGCAGCCCCTCGAAGGCCCTTGCCGGTTGGGGGGCCAACGTCCTGACTTTC.

The V and J genes are TRBV29-1 and TRBJ2-5; D uncertain. Trimming stripped 1 base from V and 5 bases from J, with 8 bases between. The germline V gene encodes CDR1 SQVTM and CDR2 ANQGSEA. This CDR3 is built from 12 residues. This CDR3 reads CSVEAGAETQYF. The CDR3 region has the DNA TGCAGCGTTGAAGCGGGCGCTGAGACCCAGTACTTC.

The V gene is TRBV6-1, the J gene TRBJ2-3, with D possibly TRBD1 on 6 matching bases. CDR1 and CDR2 (germline): MNHNS, SASEGT. The CDR3 length is 14 residues. V was pared by 8 bases and J by 0 bases, with 12 bases between. The chain's CDR3 is CASRTDTSTDTQYF. In nucleotides, the CDR3 is TGTGCCAGCCGGACAGACACTAGCACAGATACGCAGTATTTT.

There are many counts of this clonotype. One end of the junction varies from germline; a read error may be responsible. The chain recombines TRBV6-2 or TRBV6-3 with TRBJ2-7, with 7 positions matching TRBD2. The V gene's germline CDR1 is MNHEY and CDR2 SVGEGT. CDR3 length equals 12 residues. The CDR3 loop reads CASSSGPYEQYF. Here the CDR3 DNA reads TGCGCCAGCTCTAGCGGCCCCTACGAGCAGTACTTC.

Regarding this clonotype: The junction does not match germline at one end; this may be a read error. The gene calls are TRBV4-1 and TRBJ2-7; possibly TRBD1 for D (5 bases). The CDR3 is made up of 15 amino acids. Germline assignment: CDR1 MGHRA and CDR2 YSYEKL. CDR3 amino acids: CVSSRTGAPAYEQYF. The CDR3, as DNA: TGCGTCAGCAGCCGAACTGGGGCACCGGCCTACGAGCAGTACTTC.

This clonotype showed up many times. One junction end disagrees with the germline gene, perhaps due to a read error. The V call is TRBV11-2, the J call TRBJ2-7; tentatively, D is TRBD2 (6 bases). Germline CDR1 SGHAT, CDR2 FQNNGV. This CDR3 is built from 12 residues. The CDR3 reads CASSSPAPRRDF. The CDR3 DNA sequence: TGTGCCAGCAGCTCCCCAGCCCCCAGGAGGGACTTC.

The chain recombines TRBV6-5 with TRBJ2-1; 10 bases are shared with TRBD2. The CDR3 loop spans 17 amino acids. From germline, CDR1 is MNHEY and CDR2 SVGAGI. The V segment lost 5 bases and the J segment 9 bases; nucleotides outside the gene matches: 16. The DNA of the CDR3 is TGTGCCAGCAGTCCCCCGGCCCCGGGACTAGCGTTGGTTGAGCAGTTCTTC. This translates into CASSPPAPGLALVEQFF.

This chain uses TRBV11-2 with TRBJ1-5, with D perhaps matching TRBD2 (6 bases). TRBJ2-3 matches the DNA end more closely, so the J call is doubtful. The CDR3 loop spans 16 amino acids. In germline, CDR1 is SGHAT, CDR2 FQNNGV. CDR3 in DNA: TGTGCCAGCAGCTTAACCGGGGGTTATGGTAATCAGCCCCAGTATTTT. The encoded protein is CASSLTGGYGNQPQYF.

The J gene is TRBJ2-5, the V gene TRBV6-2 or TRBV6-3; perhaps TRBD2 as D (6 bases). CDR3 size: 14 residues. Trimming took 4 bases from V and 3 from J, leaving 12 bases between them. Germline V gives CDR1 MNHEY, CDR2 SVGEGT. The CDR3 DNA sequence: TGTGCCAGCAGTTCTCGGGTAGCGGAAGAGACCCAGTACTTC. This sequence encodes CASSSRVAEETQYF.

This clonotype was detected only once. The rearrangement links TRBV12-3 or TRBV12-4 to TRBJ2-7; weak D call: TRBD2 (6 bases). V was trimmed by 7 bases and J by 6 bases, leaving 16 bases between them. The CDR3 covers 13 residues. CDR3 sequence: CASNLSGGGEQYF. The CDR3 bases are TGTGCCAGCAACCTATCCGGGGGTGGCGAGCAGTACTTC.

Worth noting for this clonotype: This may stem from a read error, because a much larger clone lies one nucleotide away. The chain is built from TRBV29-1 and TRBJ1-3; weak D call: TRBD1 (6 bases). The CDR3 has 14 residues. V lost 5 bases and J 4 bases, leaving 15 bases between the germline ends. Germline-derived CDR1 and CDR2 are SQVTM and ANQGSEA. The DNA for the CDR3 is TGCAGCGTTTTTATACAGGGATACGGAAACACCATATATTTT. It is translated as CSVFIQGYGNTIYF.

On this clonotype itself: The junction and the germline gene differ at one end; a read error may be behind it. The chain joins TRBV11-2 to TRBJ2-1, with 9 bases fitting TRBD1. The CDR3 runs to 15 residues. The V gene's germline CDR1 is SGHAT and CDR2 FQNNGV. DNA for the CDR3: TGTGCCAGCAGCATGATGGGACAGGGCTACAATGAGCAATTCTTC. Translating it yields CASSMMGQGYNEQFF.

This chain connects TRBV14 to TRBJ1-1, with TRBD1 matching over 10 bases. Germline V gives CDR1 SGHDN, CDR2 FVKESK. The CDR3 covers 13 residues. V was pared by 5 bases and J by 4 bases, with 1 base of the junction left unmatched. The CDR3 spells CASSGTGATEAFF. CDR3 in DNA: TGTGCCAGCAGCGGGACAGGGGCCACTGAAGCTTTCTTT.